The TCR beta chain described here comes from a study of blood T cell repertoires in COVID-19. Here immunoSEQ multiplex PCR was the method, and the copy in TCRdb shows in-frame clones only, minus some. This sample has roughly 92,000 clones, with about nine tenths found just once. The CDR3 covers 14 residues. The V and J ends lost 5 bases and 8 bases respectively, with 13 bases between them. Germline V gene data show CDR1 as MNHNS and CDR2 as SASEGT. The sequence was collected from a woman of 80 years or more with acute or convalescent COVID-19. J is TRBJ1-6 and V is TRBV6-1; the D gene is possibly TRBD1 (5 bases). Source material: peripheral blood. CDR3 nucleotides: TGTGCCAGCAGTTCCGGCGGGGACCATTCACCCCTCCACTTT. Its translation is CASSSGGDHSPLHF.